The 11 T cell receptor beta chains reported below all come from one sample, sequenced in a study of OX40 agonist ivuxolimab in advanced cancers. Method: immunoSEQ multiplex PCR; TCRdb's copy keeps in-frame clones and lacks some. The profile shows approximately 90,000 clones, more than 70% of them singletons. The material sequenced was CD4+ or CD8+ T cells sorted from blood, taken in a trial of the OX40 agonist ivuxolimab. The receptors were gathered from an adult with an advanced solid tumor such as melanoma, head and neck, liver or kidney cancer.

This clone was picked up one time. The V call is TRBV19, the J call TRBJ1-5; TRBD1 agrees at 8 bases. Germline loops: CDR1 LNHDA, CDR2 SQIVND (reference sequence). There are 15 residues in the CDR3. Trimming at V came to 4 bases and at J to 1 base, leaving 3 bases not matched to a gene. The CDR3 protein is CASSSDRGSNQPQHF. CDR3 nucleotide sequence: TGTGCCAGTAGTAGTGACAGGGGAAGCAATCAGCCCCAGCATTTT.

The chain carries TRBV19 and TRBJ1-2; 11 bases map to TRBD1. The germline gives CDR1 LNHDA, CDR2 SQIVND (reference sequence). This CDR3 has 14 amino acids. The ends lost 11 bases at V and 2 bases at J; junction bases unmatched: 7. As DNA, the CDR3 is TGTGCCGCGACCCGGGACAGGGGGAACTATGGCTACACCTTC. Translating it yields CAATRDRGNYGYTF.

The chain employs TRBV4-1 and TRBJ2-7; D might be TRBD1 (6 bases). CDR1 is MGHRA, CDR2 YSYEKL, per germline. With 2 bases removed from V and 0 bases from J, the gap between germline ends came to 11 bases. This CDR3 contains 15 residues. CDR3 amino acids: CASSQLGGSSYEQYF. CDR3 nucleotides: TGCGCCAGCAGCCAACTAGGGGGTAGCTCCTACGAGCAGTACTTC.

The gene calls are TRBV7-8 and TRBJ1-5; D perhaps matches TRBD1 (5 bases). The V gene lost 5 bases and the J gene lost 9 bases, with 23 bases spanning the gap. Germline CDR1 and CDR2: SGHVS and FQNEAQ. The CDR3 consists of 16 residues. CDR3 sequence: CASSPEQGVGRAPQHF. The CDR3 DNA follows: TGTGCCAGCAGCCCAGAGCAGGGAGTTGGGCGTGCGCCCCAGCATTTT.

With respect to this clone: Other nucleotide sequences from this sample produce the same CDR3. The V call is TRBV2, the J call TRBJ2-7, with a weak D call TRBD2 (6 bases). Germline V gene lookup returns CDR1 SNHLY and CDR2 FYNNEI. The CDR3 is 15 residues long. V lost 6 bases, J lost 7 bases, and 22 bases lay in between. CDR3 in DNA: TGTGCCAGCAGCTCAATCAGTCGAGGGGCGGGGGAGCAGTACTTC. This gives the protein CASSSISRGAGEQYF.

This chain joins TRBV6-1 and TRBJ2-7, with TRBD1 matching 10 bases. V shed 5 bases and J 4 bases; nucleotides not matched to a gene: 8. CDR1 is MNHNS and CDR2 is SASEGT in the germline V gene. This CDR3 spans 15 amino acids. This chain's CDR3 is CASSHRDRGVYEQYF. CDR3 bases: TGTGCCAGCAGTCACCGGGACAGGGGTGTTTACGAGCAGTACTTC.

The DNA of the CDR3 is TGTGCCAGCTCCTCCGGGGGCTACACCTTC. This translates into CASSSGGYTF. This chain joins TRBV19 and TRBJ1-2; D not certain. V was cut by 9 bases and J by 8 bases, with 10 bases left in between. CDR1 is LNHDA and CDR2 is SQIVND in the germline V gene (reference sequence). The CDR3 is made up of 10 amino acids.

The chain recombines TRBV10-2 with TRBJ1-5, with 9 bases fitting TRBD1. J was trimmed by 5 bases and V by 4 bases; bases with no gene match: 0. Germline values: CDR1 WSHSY, CDR2 SAAADI. CDR3 length: 13 residues. The CDR3 bases are TGCGCCAGCAGTGGGACAGGGGATCAGCCCCAGCATTTT. Protein product: CASSGTGDQPQHF.

This chain joins TRBV19 and TRBJ1-2; possibly TRBD1 for D (6 bases). This CDR3 has 16 amino acids. CDR1 LNHDA and CDR2 SQIVND come from the germline V gene (reference sequence). V lost 2 bases, J lost 4 bases, and 17 bases lay in between. CDR3 in DNA: TGTGCCAGTAGTATATCGGGGCGCGGGGGCGCCTATGGCTACACCTTC. Translating it yields CASSISGRGGAYGYTF.

This clone was detected once. The chain joins TRBV5-1 to TRBJ2-3; 9 positions match TRBD2. V was clipped by 4 bases and J by 5 bases; unmatched bases: 11. There are 16 residues in the CDR3. CDR1 is SGHRS, CDR2 YFSETQ, per germline. The CDR3 region is CASSPYLAGVGDTQYF. The DNA of the CDR3 is TGCGCCAGCAGCCCCTACTTAGCGGGGGTTGGAGATACGCAGTATTTT.

The chain has TRBV5-4 and TRBJ2-4; maybe TRBD1 (5 bases). Germline CDR1 SGHNT, CDR2 YYREEE (reference sequence). The CDR3 sequence is 14 residues long. V lost 0 bases and J 2 bases, leaving 6 bases between the germline ends. CDR3 sequence (DNA): TGTGCCAGCAGCTTGGGGGGCTCCAAAAACATTCAGTACTTC. It is translated as CASSLGGSKNIQYF.